The T cell receptor beta chain under discussion was sequenced for a study of CD8+ T cells in alopecia areata (dated by TCRdb to the late 2010s). General notes on the study: In both human patients and the C3H/HeJ mouse model, the study applied high-throughput TCRbeta sequencing to look at T cell clonal expansion in alopecia areata. Scalp clonality was compared among normal scalp (n=4), patchy alopecia areata scalp (n=8), and alopecia totalis/universalis scalp (n=8). RNA came from the PAXgene miRNA kit for fixed scalp, the miRNeasy kit for PBMCs, and the RNeasy kit for mouse skin. Scalp tissue and sorted CD4+ and CD8+ peripheral blood T cells from patchy and totalis/universalis alopecia areata patients and from healthy controls were covered by human TCRbeta sequencing. immunoSEQ multiplex PCR using 35 Vbeta forward primers and 13 Jbeta reverse primers was used to amplify TCRbeta CDR3 regions. What the authors observed across the whole study: TCR sequences shared between patients were less clear than in mice, possibly partly because of HLA diversity in the patient population. Higher clonality and more expanded CD8+ clones were observed in lesional scalp than in normal scalp, particularly in alopecia totalis/universalis, a finding suggestive of antigenic drive. Unlike mouse skin, where gammadelta T cells dominate, normal human skin contains resident alphabeta T cells that get sequenced too, which complicates analysis of the scalp TCR repertoire.

V drops 5 bases and J drops 3 bases, leaving 17 bases in between. In the germline V gene, CDR1 corresponds to SQVTM and CDR2 to ANQGSEA. There are 15 amino acids in the CDR3, from cysteine to phenylalanine inclusive. The kept DNA is CDR3 alone, 45 bases in frame from the first base. Peripheral blood and lesional scalp punch biopsies were obtained from patients with alopecia areata. PBMCs were isolated by density centrifugation and stained for CD3, CD4 and CD8, and CD4+ and CD8+ T cells were sorted on a FACSAria. As part of a multicenter biomarker study, untreated alopecia areata patients were recruited. In a handful of patients from the biomarker study, blood CD8+ T cells were sorted further into NKG2D-low and NKG2D-high fractions. The method was the immunoSEQ multiplex PCR assay. To provide template for TCR sequencing, every sample had RNA extracted and reverse transcribed into cDNA. First-strand cDNA was synthesized using SuperScript III with a 2:1 mix of oligo-dT and random hexamers. Amplification bias was assessed with a synthetic immune receptor repertoire, and residual bias was removed computationally. The published analysis was carried out like this. Raw reads were preprocessed to remove errors, and CDR3 was defined by IMGT conventions from the conserved cysteine to phenylalanine. Clonality was computed as 1 minus the Shannon entropy, with the entropy normalized by log2 of the number of productive unique TCRs. Whether each scalp clone was CD4 or CD8 was inferred by checking scalp TCRbeta sequences against the CD4 and CD8 repertoires from sorted blood. The source is immuneACCESS, and TCRdb retained only in-frame sequences with V and J called. Part of the clones is not carried over; for the studies checked, unresolved V genes explain less than half of this, and the remainder is unexplained. D and trimming come from the DNA, and the V and J calls and clone size come from that table. Within this sample are roughly 60,000 clones, with about 40% of them counted one time only. Roughly half of the sample is held by the ten biggest clonotypes.

Concerning this clone: The specificity of this receptor is unknown. Qualities for individual bases were not recorded, and no much larger clone is one base off.

This receptor was obtained from a human donor with alopecia areata. Sequencing was performed on NKG2D-low CD8+ T cells sorted from blood. The cell subset or site label of this sample denotes: sorted CD8+ NKG2D-low blood T cells. Recombination connected TRBV29-1 to TRBJ2-1; no confident D gene assignment can be made. The DNA is as follows: TGCAGCGTTCCCCCGTCGAGGAGAGACTACAATGAGCAGTTCTTC. Protein translation: CSVPPSRRDYNEQFF.